One TCR beta chain is described in this entry. The antigen remains undetermined. These data come from a study of radiotherapy plus CTLA-4 blockade in lung cancer. Study-level findings and limits: Among blood TCR repertoires after radiotherapy plus ipilimumab, tumor-derived clones expanded.

Clones were read by immunoSEQ multiplex PCR, and TCRdb kept only the in-frame ones, dropping some. The sample holds over 100,000 clones, over 80% seen once. There are 12 residues in the CDR3. CDR1 is MRHNA and CDR2 is SNTAGT in the germline V gene. Trimming shortened V by 10 bases and J by 7 bases, and 13 bases separated the two germline ends. This sequence was found in a human donor with non-small cell lung cancer that progressed on radiotherapy plus ipilimumab. The chain joins TRBV6-4 to TRBJ2-2; D might be TRBD1 or TRBD2, each matching 6 bases. The sample consisted of peripheral blood, taken from a patient treated with radiotherapy plus ipilimumab. The CDR3 bases are TGTGCCATCCTTAAGGGGGGCGGGGAGCTGTTTTTT. Its translation is CAILKGGGELFF.